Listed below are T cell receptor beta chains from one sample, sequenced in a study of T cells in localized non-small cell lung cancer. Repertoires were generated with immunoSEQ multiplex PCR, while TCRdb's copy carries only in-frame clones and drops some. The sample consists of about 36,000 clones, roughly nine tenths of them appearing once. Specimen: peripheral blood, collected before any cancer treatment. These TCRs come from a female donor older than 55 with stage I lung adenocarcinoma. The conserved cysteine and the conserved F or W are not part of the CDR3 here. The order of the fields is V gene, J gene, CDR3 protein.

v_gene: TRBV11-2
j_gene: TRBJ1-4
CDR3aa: ASSPRTATNEKLF

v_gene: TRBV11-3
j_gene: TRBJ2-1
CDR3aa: ASSFTGLSNNEQF

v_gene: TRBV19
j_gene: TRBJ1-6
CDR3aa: ASTPGQAFSPLH

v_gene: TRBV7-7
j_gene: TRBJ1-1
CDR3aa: ASSPLIGLNTEAF

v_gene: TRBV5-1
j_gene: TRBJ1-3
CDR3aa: ASSTDLSSGNTIY

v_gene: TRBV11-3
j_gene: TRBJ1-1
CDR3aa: ASSLERGTEAF

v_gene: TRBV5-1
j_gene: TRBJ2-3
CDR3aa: ASSLTGGITDTQY

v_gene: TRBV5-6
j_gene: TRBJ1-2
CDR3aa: ASSFRDGYGYT

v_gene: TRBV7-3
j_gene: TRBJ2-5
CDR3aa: ASSLGGRAETQY

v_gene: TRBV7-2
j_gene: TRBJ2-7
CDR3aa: ASSSQTGVDEQY

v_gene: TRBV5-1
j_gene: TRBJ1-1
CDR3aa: ASSGTRGPTEAF

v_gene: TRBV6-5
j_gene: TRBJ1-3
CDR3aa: ASSYDGGNSGNTIY

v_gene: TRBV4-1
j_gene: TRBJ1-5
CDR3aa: ASSQPGMSQPQH

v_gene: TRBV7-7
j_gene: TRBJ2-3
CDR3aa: ASSLGQNTDTQY

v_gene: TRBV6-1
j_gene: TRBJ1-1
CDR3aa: ASSFRQGADTEAF

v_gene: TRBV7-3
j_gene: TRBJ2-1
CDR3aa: ASSLLRSSYNEQF

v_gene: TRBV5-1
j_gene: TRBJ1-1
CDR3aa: ASSLIVENTEAF

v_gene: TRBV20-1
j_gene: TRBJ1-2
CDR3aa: SLGTVVYT

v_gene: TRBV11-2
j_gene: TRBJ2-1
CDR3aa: ASSQTPDRGLALNEQF

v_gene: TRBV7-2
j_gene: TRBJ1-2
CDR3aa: ASSLAGTGRGYT

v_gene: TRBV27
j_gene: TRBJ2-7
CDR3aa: ASSSPLGQGAYEQY

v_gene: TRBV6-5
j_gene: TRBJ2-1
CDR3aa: ASSYERGGINEQF

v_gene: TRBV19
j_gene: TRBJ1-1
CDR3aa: ASTDRKGADTEAF

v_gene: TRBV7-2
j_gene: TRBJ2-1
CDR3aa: ASSLEGTREF

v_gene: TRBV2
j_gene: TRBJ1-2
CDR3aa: ASSEGRVYGYT

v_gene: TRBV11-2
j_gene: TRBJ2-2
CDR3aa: ASSRGVNTGELF

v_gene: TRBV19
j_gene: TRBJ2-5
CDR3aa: ASSIGLSQGGETQY

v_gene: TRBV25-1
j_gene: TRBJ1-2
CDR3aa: ASSQDRANYGYT

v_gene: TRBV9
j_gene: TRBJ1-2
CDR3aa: ASSVERGRYGYT

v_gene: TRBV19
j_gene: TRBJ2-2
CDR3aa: ASSILGQRINTGELF

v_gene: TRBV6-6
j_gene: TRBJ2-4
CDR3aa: ASSLHPVGKNIQY

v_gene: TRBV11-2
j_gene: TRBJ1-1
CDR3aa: ASSFSGQQNTEAF

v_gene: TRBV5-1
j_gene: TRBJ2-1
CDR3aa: ASSLVGVPGTGRHEQF

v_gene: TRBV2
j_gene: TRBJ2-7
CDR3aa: ASTSRTGGFYEQY

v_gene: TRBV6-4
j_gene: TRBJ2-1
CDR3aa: ASSISGGATSEQF

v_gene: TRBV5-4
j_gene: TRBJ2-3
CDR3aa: ASSQINREADTQY

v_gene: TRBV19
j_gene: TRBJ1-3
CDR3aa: ASSESGNTIY

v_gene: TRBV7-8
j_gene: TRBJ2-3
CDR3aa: ASRPTRFSPTDTQY

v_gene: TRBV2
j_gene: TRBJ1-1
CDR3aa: ASSVGRTGGNTEAF

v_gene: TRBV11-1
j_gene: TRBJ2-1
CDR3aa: ASSSYGGGVHLWQF

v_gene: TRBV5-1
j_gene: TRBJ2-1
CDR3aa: ASSGRTGRTYNEQF

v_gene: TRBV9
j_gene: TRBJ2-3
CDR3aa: ASRKVTDTQY

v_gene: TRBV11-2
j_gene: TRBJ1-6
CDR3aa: ASTPGEHSPLH

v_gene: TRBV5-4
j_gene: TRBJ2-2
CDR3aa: ASSLRTDNTGELF

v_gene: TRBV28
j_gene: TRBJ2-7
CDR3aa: ASSQTAKSGTGGIREQY

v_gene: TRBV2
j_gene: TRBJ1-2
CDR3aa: ASIMTGGRVLGGYT

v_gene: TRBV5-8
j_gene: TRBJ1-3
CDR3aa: ASSWNRGRRSAGNTIY

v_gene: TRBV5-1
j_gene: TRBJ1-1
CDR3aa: ASSFTVAGQVNTEAF

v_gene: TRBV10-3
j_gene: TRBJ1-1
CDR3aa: AISESSLGSGAF

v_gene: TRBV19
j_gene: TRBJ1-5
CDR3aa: ASTGGAYSNQPQH

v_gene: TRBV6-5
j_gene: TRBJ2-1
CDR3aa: ASSLGSNEQF

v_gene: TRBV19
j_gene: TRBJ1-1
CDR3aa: ASSRGNTEAF

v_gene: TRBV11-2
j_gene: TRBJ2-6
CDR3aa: ASSTLPGANVLT

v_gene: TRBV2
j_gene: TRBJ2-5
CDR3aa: ASSEIHQETQY

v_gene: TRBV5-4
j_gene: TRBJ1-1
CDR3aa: ASSLVSNTEAF